The clone carrying this TCR beta chain was seen repeatedly, ten times or more. No antigen is known for it. TCR alpha and beta CDR3 regions were amplified from RNA using iRepertoire nested multiplex PCR. One-step reverse transcription and amplification started from around 100-400 ng of tissue mRNA or PBMC total RNA. TCRdb reprocessed the multiplex PCR reads with MiXCR, giving one entry per CDR3 protein. The repertoire consists of approximately 190,000 distinct CDR3 sequences, with roughly a third occurring once and the leading ten covering 20% to 25%. This specimen belongs to a study of glioma-infiltrating T cells. Overall study results and limits: Gliomas, especially low-grade, showed above-expected tissue-blood divergence; non-neoplastic patients showed below.

Germline V CDR1 and CDR2: LGHNA, YSLEER. The CDR3 runs to 17 residues. V was cut by 1 base and J by 0 bases, with 15 bases left in between. Sequencing was performed on glioma tissue, nonneoplastic brain tissue, or PBMCs (not recorded which). The TCR sequence derives from a human donor with low-grade glioma or glioblastoma, undergoing nonglioma brain surgery, or in good health (not recorded which). The chain couples TRBV4-3 to TRBJ1-1, with D unresolved. The DNA for the CDR3 is TGCGCCAGCAGCCAAGGGACTGGGTCCCTCATGAACACTGAAGCTTTCTTT. This encodes CASSQGTGSLMNTEAFF.